Each of the 30 T cell receptor beta chains below was sequenced from the same sample in a study of blood T cell repertoires in COVID-19. TCRdb keeps only in-frame clones here, not all; method: immunoSEQ multiplex PCR. The sample yields around 400,000 clones, more than 80% seen once. Input material: peripheral blood. The receptors were sampled from a man aged 35 to 55 with acute or convalescent COVID-19.

The J gene is TRBJ2-5, the V gene TRBV5-1, with 8 bases fitting TRBD1. This CDR3 comprises 16 residues. With 0 bases clipped from V and 5 bases from J, the junction kept 9 bases outside the gene matches. Germline CDR1 reads SGHRS; CDR2 reads YFSETQ. The CDR3 DNA reads as TGCGCCAGCAGCTTGGTCGGACAGGGTTCTGTTGAGACCCAGTACTTC. It is translated as CASSLVGQGSVETQYF. The whole variable domain, filled in from reference TRBV5-1 and TRBJ2-5, reads KAGVTQTPRYLIKTRGQQVTLSCSPISGHRSVSWYQQTPGQGLQFLFEYFSETQRNKGNFPGRFSGRQFSNSRSEMNVSTLELGDSALYLCASSLVGQGSVETQYFGPGTRLLVL.

The rearrangement links TRBV5-1 to TRBJ1-5, with unresolved D. The CDR3 has 13 amino acids. The germline CDR1 and CDR2 sequences are SGHRS and YFSETQ. Trimming took 3 bases from V and 4 from J, leaving 8 bases between them. This chain's CDR3 is CASSSDGNQPQHF. The CDR3 DNA is TGCGCCAGCAGCTCTGACGGGAATCAGCCCCAGCATTTT.

This rearrangement joins TRBV28 to TRBJ1-2; tentative D call: TRBD1 (6 bases). Trimming cost V 6 bases and J 7 bases, with 24 bases left between them. Germline V gene lookup returns CDR1 MDHEN and CDR2 SYDVKM. CDR3 length: 16 amino acids. In DNA form, the CDR3 reads TGTGCCAGCAGCCACCGGGACACCCTCCGGAGTTCTGGCTACACCTTC. This codes for CASSHRDTLRSSGYTF.

The V and J genes are TRBV7-9 and TRBJ1-3; a possible D gene is TRBD1 (5 bases). The V end lost 2 bases, the J end lost 2 bases, and 7 bases lay between the germline ends. Germline values: CDR1 SEHNR, CDR2 FQNEAQ (reference sequence). The CDR3 is 14 residues long. CDR3 bases: TGTGCCAGCAGCTTAACAGGTCCTGGAAACACCATATATTTT. This encodes CASSLTGPGNTIYF.

The rearrangement joins TRBV6-2 or TRBV6-3 to TRBJ1-5, with 9 bases lining up with TRBD1. The CDR3 spans 17 residues. The germline V gene has CDR1 MNHEY and CDR2 SVGEGT. With 5 bases clipped from V and 0 bases from J, the junction kept 8 bases outside the gene matches. CDR3 DNA: TGTGCCAGCAGTCCCTACGGGACAGGGTATAGCAATCAGCCCCAGCATTTT. Translating gives CASSPYGTGYSNQPQHF.

J is TRBJ2-2 and V is TRBV9; a weak D match, TRBD2 (5 bases). Trimming shortened V by 0 bases and J by 0 bases, and 12 bases separated the two germline ends. The CDR3 extends over 17 amino acids. Germline CDR1 and CDR2: SGDLS and YYNGEE. The CDR3 is CASSVAGFGANTGELFF. CDR3 sequence (DNA): TGTGCCAGCAGCGTAGCGGGGTTCGGGGCGAACACCGGGGAGCTGTTTTTT.

The chain joins TRBV5-4 to TRBJ2-1, with D uncertain. Germline V gene lookup returns CDR1 SGHNT and CDR2 YYREEE (reference sequence). V was pared by 2 bases and J by 7 bases, with 7 bases between. The CDR3 is 12 residues long. CDR3 loop: CASSFLGNEQFF. Written as DNA, the CDR3 is TGTGCCAGCAGCTTTCTCGGGAATGAGCAGTTCTTC.

The chain couples TRBV28 to TRBJ2-7; D is possibly TRBD1 (6 bases). CDR3 length: 18 amino acids. CDR1 is MDHEN, CDR2 SYDVKM, per germline. Trimming took 8 bases from V and 3 from J, leaving 29 bases between them. CDR3 in DNA: TGTGCCAGCGGAATTATCGGGACAAGGATTGAGGAGTACTACGAGCAGTACTTC. Its protein is CASGIIGTRIEEYYEQYF.

The rearrangement uses TRBV27 and TRBJ2-7; the match to TRBD1 covers 7 bases. This CDR3 region has 13 residues. Germline CDR1 is MNHEY and CDR2 is SMNVEV (reference sequence). The junction had 3 bases not matched to a gene; V was cut back by 6 bases and J by 1 base. CDR3 DNA: TGTGCCAGCAGCATACAGGGGTCCTACGAGCAGTACTTC. Encoded protein: CASSIQGSYEQYF.

The chain couples TRBV5-1 to TRBJ1-3; 8 positions match TRBD1. Unmatched junction bases numbered 10, after V lost 4 bases and J lost 7 bases. The CDR3 covers 15 residues. The germline gives CDR1 SGHRS, CDR2 YFSETQ. The CDR3 DNA reads as TGCGCCAGCAGCAACTCCCCAGGGGGCGCGAACACCATATATTTT. Its protein is CASSNSPGGANTIYF.

This rearrangement joins TRBV5-4 to TRBJ1-2; unclear D gene. The germline V gene encodes CDR1 SGHNT and CDR2 YYREEE (reference sequence). V shed 4 bases and J shed 4 bases, with 11 bases lying between them. The CDR3 totals 13 residues. DNA for the CDR3: TGTGCCAGCAGCCCCACACGTGGCTATGGCTACACCTTC. It encodes CASSPTRGYGYTF.

The chain uses TRBV3-1 (or the pseudogene TRBV3-2) and TRBJ1-5, with D possibly TRBD1 on 5 matching bases. Germline V CDR1 and CDR2: LGHDT, YNNKEL (reference sequence). V lost 7 bases and J lost 2, with 12 bases in between. The CDR3 totals 14 residues. CDR3 in amino acids: CASNAGGGNQPQHF. In DNA form, the CDR3 reads TGTGCCAGCAACGCGGGGGGGGGCAATCAGCCCCAGCATTTT.

The V call is TRBV10-3, the J call TRBJ1-4, with TRBD1 matching over 7 bases. The J segment lost 3 bases and the V segment lost 6 bases, leaving 7 bases of the junction unmatched. CDR1 and CDR2 (germline): ENHRY, SYGVKD. The CDR3 is 15 residues long. Written as DNA, the CDR3 is TGTGCCATCAGCCCCGACAGGGCCCCTAATGAAAAACTGTTTTTT. This translates into CAISPDRAPNEKLFF.

This clone was picked up a small number of times. This chain connects TRBV5-1 to TRBJ2-3; TRBD2 is a possible D gene (6 bases). Trimming removed 6 bases from V and 0 bases from J, with 17 bases in between. The V gene's germline CDR1 is SGHRS and CDR2 YFSETQ. The CDR3 length is 16 residues. The CDR3: CASKPVEGTSTDTQYF. The CDR3 nucleotides read TGCGCCAGCAAGCCAGTAGAAGGGACTAGCACAGATACGCAGTATTTT.

A single count supports this clone. This sequence joins TRBV5-4 and TRBJ2-5; 10 bases agree with TRBD1. This CDR3 is 15 amino acids long. Germline values: CDR1 SGHNT, CDR2 YYREEE (reference sequence). With V trimmed by 1 base and J by 5 bases, 5 bases remained unmatched. CDR3 protein: CASSLKGQGRETQYF. CDR3 coding DNA: TGTGCCAGCAGCTTGAAGGGACAGGGGAGGGAGACCCAGTACTTC.

For this clone: Sequence at one end of the junction differs from germline and may be a read error. The rearrangement uses TRBV7-7 and TRBJ1-3, with D hard to call. CDR1 is SSHAT, CDR2 FNYEAQ, per germline (reference sequence). The CDR3 contains 15 residues. CDR3 DNA sequence: TGTGCTAGCAGCTTAGCGAGTGGCTCTGGAAACACCATATATTTT. The encoded protein is CASSLASGSGNTIYF.

This clone was recorded a few times. The chain joins TRBV30 to TRBJ2-7; 7 positions agree with TRBD2. Germline CDR1 GTSNPN, CDR2 SVGIG (reference sequence). The J segment lost 7 bases and the V segment lost 2 bases, leaving 14 bases of the junction unmatched. The CDR3 extends over 15 amino acids. CDR3 coding DNA: TGTGCCTGGAGTTCGTTCGAAGCGGGGTCCGTAGAGCAGTACTTC. This translates into CAWSSFEAGSVEQYF.

The chain carries TRBV6-6 and TRBJ2-7, with TRBD1 matching over 11 bases. In germline, CDR1 is MNHNY, CDR2 SVGAGI (reference sequence). The J segment lost 8 bases and the V segment lost 7 bases, leaving 7 bases of the junction unmatched. CDR3 length: 13 amino acids. The CDR3 nucleotides are TGTGCCAGCACCCCGGGACAGGGGGTAAAGCAGTACTTC. Translating gives CASTPGQGVKQYF.

This clone came up once. The chain carries TRBV5-1 and TRBJ1-3; D not certain. The germline V gene encodes CDR1 SGHRS and CDR2 YFSETQ. The CDR3 sequence is 12 residues long. V was pared by 4 bases and J by 4 bases, with 6 bases between. The CDR3 sequence is CASSPLGNTIYF. The CDR3 region has the DNA TGCGCCAGCAGCCCTCTCGGAAACACCATATATTTT.

With respect to this clone: Other DNA sequences from this sample encode an identical CDR3 as well. The genes are TRBV29-1 and TRBJ1-1; 7 bases line up with TRBD1. The V segment lost 3 bases and the J segment 8 bases; nucleotides outside the gene matches: 0. The CDR3 has 10 amino acids. Germline V lookup: CDR1 SQVTM, CDR2 ANQGSEA. The CDR3 bases are TGCAGCGTTGAGACAGGGGAAGCTTTCTTT. Translation: CSVETGEAFF.

The chain couples TRBV19 to TRBJ1-2; 9 bases fit TRBD1. Losses at the gene ends were 7 bases for V and 1 base for J; bases not matched to a gene: 4. Looked up from germline, CDR1 is LNHDA and CDR2 is SQIVND (reference sequence). This CDR3 is 14 amino acids long. This chain's CDR3 is CASTGTGFNYGYTF. CDR3 nucleotide sequence: TGTGCCAGTACCGGGACAGGGTTTAACTATGGCTACACCTTC.

CDR3 amino acids: CASTLGGDGYTF. The CDR3 nucleotides are TGTGCCAGCACCCTGGGGGGGGATGGCTACACCTTC. The chain employs TRBV6-5 and TRBJ1-2, with D perhaps matching TRBD1 (5 bases). Between the trimmed V and J ends, which lost 7 bases and 6 bases, there was a span of 12 bases. This CDR3 contains 12 residues. Germline CDR1 is MNHEY and CDR2 is SVGAGI.

This chain links TRBV5-6 with TRBJ1-4; D possibly corresponds to TRBD1 (6 bases). The CDR3 consists of 15 residues. V shed 3 bases and J shed 10 bases, with 19 bases lying between them. Germline assignment: CDR1 SGHDT and CDR2 YYEEEE. The CDR3 loop reads CASSSRDKGFGKLFF. In nucleotides, the CDR3 is TGTGCCAGCAGCTCCCGGGACAAGGGTTTTGGAAAACTGTTTTTT.

The DNA of the CDR3 is TGTGCCAGCAGCCCGAGGTCAGCCGGAGGGACTGAAGCTTTCTTT. This translates into CASSPRSAGGTEAFF. The chain recombines TRBV5-4 with TRBJ1-1; no definite D call. Germline CDR1 reads SGHNT; CDR2 reads YYREEE (reference sequence). The CDR3 consists of 15 residues. Trimming took 4 bases from V and 5 from J, leaving 18 bases between them.

This chain joins TRBV4-2 and TRBJ1-5; D gene uncertain. Between the trimmed V and J ends, which lost 4 bases and 1 base, there was a span of 11 bases. Germline V gene data show CDR1 as LGHNA and CDR2 as YNFKEQ. The CDR3 covers 15 residues. The CDR3 DNA reads TGTGCCAGCAGCCCCGGGATGGCGAGCAATCAGCCCCAGCATTTT. Protein sequence: CASSPGMASNQPQHF.

This chain joins TRBV6-6 and TRBJ2-2; D remains ambiguous. Trimming pared 0 bases from V and 3 bases from J, leaving 5 bases between. The CDR3 is 14 residues long. Germline V CDR1 and CDR2: MNHNY, SVGAGI (reference sequence). The CDR3 spells CASSYSPDTGELFF. CDR3 nucleotide sequence: TGTGCCAGCAGTTACTCACCGGACACCGGGGAGCTGTTTTTT.

The V and J genes are TRBV7-6 and TRBJ2-3, with TRBD2 identical over 10 bases. The CDR3 contains 17 residues. CDR1 and CDR2 (germline): SGHVS, FNYEAQ. With 3 bases clipped from V and 5 bases from J, the junction kept 11 bases outside the gene matches. As DNA, the CDR3 is TGTGCCAGCAGCTTCGTGGACGAGCGGGGGGGCAAAGATACGCAGTATTTT. Residues: CASSFVDERGGKDTQYF.

The chain carries TRBV10-3 and TRBJ1-5, with D tentatively TRBD1 (6 bases). Germline V gene sequence: CDR1 ENHRY, CDR2 SYGVKD. The CDR3 is made up of 13 amino acids. The germline V and J ends were trimmed by 4 bases and 6 bases, with 10 bases remaining between them. The CDR3 loop is CAISAGAAQPQHF. The CDR3 region has the DNA TGTGCCATCAGTGCAGGGGCGGCTCAGCCCCAGCATTTT.

The V gene is TRBV7-9, the J gene TRBJ1-6; 7 bases agree with TRBD1. The CDR3 consists of 14 residues. The V gene's germline CDR1 is SEHNR and CDR2 FQNEAQ (reference sequence). V was pared by 6 bases and J by 9 bases, with 8 bases of the junction left unmatched. The CDR3 nucleotides are TGTGCCAGCAGTCGGGACAGCGTTGTTTCACCCCTCCACTTT. Its protein product is CASSRDSVVSPLHF.

This clone was picked up a small number of times. This chain uses TRBV10-3 with TRBJ1-5; 9 positions match TRBD1. Germline V gene data show CDR1 as ENHRY and CDR2 as SYGVKD. V trimming: 0 bases; J trimming: 2 bases; junction bases outside the gene matches: 8. CDR3 length: 18 residues. CDR3 sequence (DNA): TGTGCCATCAGTGAGTCGCCACAGGGGGCGCGAGGCAATCAGCCCCAGCATTTT. Protein sequence: CAISESPQGARGNQPQHF.